This TCR beta chain was sequenced during a study of control samples from healthy donors and cancer patients. V was shortened by 2 bases and J by 0 bases, with 10 bases between the two germline ends. CDR3 length: 15 amino acids. Germline CDR1 reads MNHNS; CDR2 reads SASEGT. The assay was immunoSEQ multiplex PCR, and TCRdb's table has in-frame clones only and misses some. The repertoire consists of 150,000 to 200,000 clones, with around nine tenths occurring once and the leading ten covering 1.2% to 1.5%. The source is a man aged 25-45 years in good health. V is TRBV6-1 and J is TRBJ1-1; D gene unclear. What was sequenced was blood. The CDR3 region has the DNA TGTGCCAGCAGTGAATTGGCGTCTTTGAACACTGAAGCTTTCTTT. Residues: CASSELASLNTEAFF.